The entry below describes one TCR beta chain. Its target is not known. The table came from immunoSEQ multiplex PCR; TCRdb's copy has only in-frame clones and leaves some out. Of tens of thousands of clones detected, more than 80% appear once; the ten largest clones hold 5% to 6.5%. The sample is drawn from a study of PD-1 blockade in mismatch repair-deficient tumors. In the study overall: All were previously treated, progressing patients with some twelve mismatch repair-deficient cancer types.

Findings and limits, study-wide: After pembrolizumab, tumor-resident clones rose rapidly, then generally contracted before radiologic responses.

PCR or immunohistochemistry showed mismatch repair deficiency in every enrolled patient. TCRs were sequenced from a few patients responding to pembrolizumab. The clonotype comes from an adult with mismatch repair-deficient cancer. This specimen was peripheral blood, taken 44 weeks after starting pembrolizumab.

In DNA, the CDR3 is TGTGCCAGCAGTTTTATCAACAATGAGCAGTTCTTC. This translates into CASSFINNEQFF. This rearrangement joins TRBV28 to TRBJ2-1; D remains unclear. Germline lookup yields CDR1 MDHEN and CDR2 SYDVKM. This CDR3 comprises 12 residues. With 3 bases removed from V and 5 bases from J, the gap between germline ends came to 5 bases.